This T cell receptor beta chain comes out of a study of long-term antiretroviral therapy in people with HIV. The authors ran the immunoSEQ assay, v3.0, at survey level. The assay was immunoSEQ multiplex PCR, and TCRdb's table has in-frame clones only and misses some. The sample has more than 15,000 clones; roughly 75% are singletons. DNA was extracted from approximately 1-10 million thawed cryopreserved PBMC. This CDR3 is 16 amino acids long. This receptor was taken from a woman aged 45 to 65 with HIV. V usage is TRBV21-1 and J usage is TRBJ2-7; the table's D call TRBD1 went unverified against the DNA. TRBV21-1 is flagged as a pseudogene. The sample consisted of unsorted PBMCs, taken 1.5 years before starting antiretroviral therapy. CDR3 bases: TGTGCCAGCAGCAAATCACGAACAGGTCACATCTACGAGCAGTACTTC. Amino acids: CASSKSRTGHIYEQYF.